These 4 T cell receptor beta chains share one sample of origin, sequenced in a study of control samples from healthy donors and cancer patients (dated by TCRdb to between 2020 and 2021). The library came from the immunoSEQ multiplex PCR assay. Imported from immuneACCESS, the table was reduced by TCRdb to in-frame sequences with V and J called. These copies leave out some clones; in studies compared against another copy, an unresolved V gene accounts for under half, and the cause of the remainder is not known. The sample table contains about 100,000 clones; only one count was recorded for more than 75% of them. The top ten constitute 18% of the sample. Material: blood. The source is a woman in her forties or fifties in good health.

The rearrangement joins TRBV18 to TRBJ2-1, with TRBD2 matching 8 bases. Losses at the gene ends were 3 bases for V and 5 bases for J; bases not matched to a gene: 6. In germline, CDR1 is KGHSH, CDR2 LQKENI. The CDR3 covers 15 residues. The CDR3 sequence is CASSPPGGVDNEQFF. The CDR3 nucleotides read TGTGCCAGCTCACCCCCGGGAGGGGTTGACAATGAGCAGTTCTTC.

The chain is built from TRBV11-2 and TRBJ2-1; 13 bases are shared with TRBD2. Unmatched junction bases numbered 12, after V lost 5 bases and J lost 8 bases. The length of the CDR3 is 17 residues. CDR1 is SGHAT and CDR2 is FQNNGV in the germline V gene. The DNA for the CDR3 is TGTGCCAGCAGCACCACAGGACTAGCGGGAGATGTAGATGAGCAGTTCTTC. Translation gives CASSTTGLAGDVDEQFF.

V usage is TRBV12-3 or TRBV12-4 and J usage is TRBJ1-2; D is undetermined. V shed 2 bases and J shed 2 bases, with 6 bases lying between them. CDR3 length: 13 amino acids. CDR3 in amino acids: CASSLMINYGYTF. CDR3 nucleotide sequence: TGTGCCAGCAGTTTAATGATAAACTATGGCTACACCTTC.

The chain couples TRBV19 to TRBJ2-2, with D perhaps TRBD1 or TRBD2 (5 bases each). This CDR3 region has 15 residues. From germline, CDR1 is LNHDA and CDR2 SQIVND (reference sequence). Deletions cut 3 bases from V and 2 bases from J, with 10 bases between. In DNA, the CDR3 is TGTGCCAGTAGTATCTGGGGGTTAAACACCGGGGAGCTGTTTTTT. The encoded protein is CASSIWGLNTGELFF. Using reference TRBV19 and TRBJ2-2 for the parts outside the CDR3, the full variable domain is DGGITQSPKYLFRKEGQNVTLSCEQNLNHDAMYWYRQDPGQGLRLIYYSQIVNDFQKGDIAEGYSVSREKKESFPLTVTSAQKNPTAFYLCASSIWGLNTGELFFGEGSRLTVL.